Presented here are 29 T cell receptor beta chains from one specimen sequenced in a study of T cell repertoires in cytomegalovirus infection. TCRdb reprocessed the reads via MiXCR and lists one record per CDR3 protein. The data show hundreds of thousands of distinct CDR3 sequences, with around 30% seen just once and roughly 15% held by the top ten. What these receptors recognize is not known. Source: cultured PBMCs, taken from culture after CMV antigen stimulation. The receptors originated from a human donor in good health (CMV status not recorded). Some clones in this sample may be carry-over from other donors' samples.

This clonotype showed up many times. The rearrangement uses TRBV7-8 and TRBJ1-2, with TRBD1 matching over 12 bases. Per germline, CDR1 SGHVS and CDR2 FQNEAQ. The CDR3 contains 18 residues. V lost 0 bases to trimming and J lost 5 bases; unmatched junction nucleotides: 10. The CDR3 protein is CASSLAYRDRGQRYGYTF. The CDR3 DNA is TGTGCCAGCAGCTTAGCATACCGGGACAGGGGGCAGCGGTATGGCTACACCTTC.

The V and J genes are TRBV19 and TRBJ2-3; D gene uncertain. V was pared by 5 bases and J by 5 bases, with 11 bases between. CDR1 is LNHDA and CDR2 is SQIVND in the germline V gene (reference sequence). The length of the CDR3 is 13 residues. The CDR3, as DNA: TGTGCCAGTAGTCTTCGGCCCCAAGATACGCAGTATTTT. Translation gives CASSLRPQDTQYF.

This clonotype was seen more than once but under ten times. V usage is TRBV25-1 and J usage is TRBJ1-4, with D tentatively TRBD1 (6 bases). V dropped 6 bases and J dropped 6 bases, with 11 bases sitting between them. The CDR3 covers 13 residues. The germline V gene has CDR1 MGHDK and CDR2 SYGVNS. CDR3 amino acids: CASREAGDEKLFF. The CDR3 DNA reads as TGTGCCAGCAGGGAAGCAGGGGATGAAAAACTGTTTTTT.

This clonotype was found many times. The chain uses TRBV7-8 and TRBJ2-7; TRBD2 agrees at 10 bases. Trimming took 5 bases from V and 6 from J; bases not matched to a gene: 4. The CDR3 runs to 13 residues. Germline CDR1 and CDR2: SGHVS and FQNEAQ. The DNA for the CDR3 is TGTGCCAGCAGCCAGGGACTAGCGCGCGAGCAGTACGTC. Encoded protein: CASSQGLAREQYV.

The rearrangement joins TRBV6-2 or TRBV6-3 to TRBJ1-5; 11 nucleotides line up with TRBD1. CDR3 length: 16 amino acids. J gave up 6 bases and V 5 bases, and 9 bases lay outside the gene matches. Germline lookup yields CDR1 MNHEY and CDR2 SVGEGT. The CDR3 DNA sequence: TGTGCCAGCAGTACAGACGGACAGGGGGCAAGTCAGCCCCAGCATTTT. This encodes CASSTDGQGASQPQHF.

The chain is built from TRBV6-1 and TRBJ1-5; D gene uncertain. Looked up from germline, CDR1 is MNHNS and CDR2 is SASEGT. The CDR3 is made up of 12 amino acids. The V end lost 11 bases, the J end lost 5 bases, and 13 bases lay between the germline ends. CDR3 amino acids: CAVGLRDQPQHF. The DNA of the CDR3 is TGTGCCGTAGGGCTTCGCGATCAGCCCCAGCATTTT.

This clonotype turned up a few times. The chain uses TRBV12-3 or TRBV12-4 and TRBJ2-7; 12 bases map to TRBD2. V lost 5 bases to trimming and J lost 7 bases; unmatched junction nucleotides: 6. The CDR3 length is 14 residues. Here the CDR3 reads CASSQTSGSSEQYF. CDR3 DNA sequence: TGTGCCAGCAGTCAGACTAGCGGGAGCTCAGAGCAGTACTTC.

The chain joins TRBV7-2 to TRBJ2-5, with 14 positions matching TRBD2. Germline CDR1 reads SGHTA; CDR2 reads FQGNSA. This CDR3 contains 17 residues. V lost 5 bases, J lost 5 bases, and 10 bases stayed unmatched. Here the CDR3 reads CASSIETSGRAKETQYF. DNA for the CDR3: TGTGCCAGCAGCATCGAGACTAGCGGGAGGGCCAAGGAGACCCAGTACTTC.

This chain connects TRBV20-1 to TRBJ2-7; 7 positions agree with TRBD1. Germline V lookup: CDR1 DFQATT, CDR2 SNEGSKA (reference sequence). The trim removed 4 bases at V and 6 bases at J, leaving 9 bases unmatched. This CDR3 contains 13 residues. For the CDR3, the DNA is TGCAGTGCTAACAGGGGATTCTCGGGCGAGCAGTACGTC. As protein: CSANRGFSGEQYV.

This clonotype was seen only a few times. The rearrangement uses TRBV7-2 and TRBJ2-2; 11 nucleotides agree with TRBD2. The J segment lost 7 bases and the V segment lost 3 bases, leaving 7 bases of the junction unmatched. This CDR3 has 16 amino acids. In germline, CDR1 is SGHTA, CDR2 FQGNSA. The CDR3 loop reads CASSFLLAGEVGELFF. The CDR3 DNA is TGTGCCAGCAGCTTTCTACTAGCGGGAGAGGTCGGGGAGCTGTTTTTT. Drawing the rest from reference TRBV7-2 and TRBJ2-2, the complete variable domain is GAGVSQSPSNKVTEKGKDVELRCDPISGHTALYWYRQSLGQGLEFLIYFQGNSAPDKSGLPSDRFSAERTGGSVSTLTIQRTQQEDSAVYLCASSFLLAGEVGELFFGEGSRLTVL.

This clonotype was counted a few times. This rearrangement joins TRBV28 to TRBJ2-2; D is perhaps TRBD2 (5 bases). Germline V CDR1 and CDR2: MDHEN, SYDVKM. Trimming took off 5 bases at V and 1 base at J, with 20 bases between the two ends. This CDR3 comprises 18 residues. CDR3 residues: CASSASPPFAGNTGELFF. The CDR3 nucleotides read TGTGCCAGCAGTGCAAGCCCCCCTTTTGCGGGGAACACCGGGGAGCTGTTTTTT.

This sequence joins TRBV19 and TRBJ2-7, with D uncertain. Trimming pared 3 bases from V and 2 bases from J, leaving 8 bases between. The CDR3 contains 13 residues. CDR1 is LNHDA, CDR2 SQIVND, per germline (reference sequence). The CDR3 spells CASSIGNAYEQYF. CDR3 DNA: TGTGCCAGTAGTATTGGGAACGCCTACGAGCAGTACTTC.

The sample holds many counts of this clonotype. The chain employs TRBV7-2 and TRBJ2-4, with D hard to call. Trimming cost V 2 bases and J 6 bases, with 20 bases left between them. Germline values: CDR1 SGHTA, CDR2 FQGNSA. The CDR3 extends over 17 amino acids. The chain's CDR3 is CASSLTPVDGVGNIQYF. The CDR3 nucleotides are TGTGCCAGCAGCTTAACCCCCGTGGATGGAGTAGGAAACATTCAGTACTTC.

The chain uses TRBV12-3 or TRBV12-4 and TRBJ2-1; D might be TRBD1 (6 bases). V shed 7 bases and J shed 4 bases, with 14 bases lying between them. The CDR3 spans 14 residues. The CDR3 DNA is TGTGCCAGCACGCCCGGGACACCTTACAATGAGCAGTTCTTC. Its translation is CASTPGTPYNEQFF.

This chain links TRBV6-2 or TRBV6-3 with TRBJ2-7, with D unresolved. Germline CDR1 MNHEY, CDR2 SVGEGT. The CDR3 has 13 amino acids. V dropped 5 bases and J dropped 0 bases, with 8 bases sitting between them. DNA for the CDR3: TGTGCCAGCAGTGGTTCGGGCTCCTACGAGCAGTACTTC. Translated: CASSGSGSYEQYF.

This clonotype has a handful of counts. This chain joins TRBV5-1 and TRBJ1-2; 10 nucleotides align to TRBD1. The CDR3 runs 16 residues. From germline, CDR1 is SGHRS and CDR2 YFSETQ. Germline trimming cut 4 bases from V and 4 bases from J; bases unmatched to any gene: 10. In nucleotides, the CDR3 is TGCGCCAGCAGCCCTGGTGGGACAGGGGACGGCTATGGCTACACCTTC. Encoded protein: CASSPGGTGDGYGYTF.

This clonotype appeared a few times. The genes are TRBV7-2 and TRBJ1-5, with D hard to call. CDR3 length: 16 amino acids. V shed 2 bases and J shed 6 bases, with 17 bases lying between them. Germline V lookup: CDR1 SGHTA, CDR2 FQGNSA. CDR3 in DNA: TGTGCCAGCAGCTTATGGCCCCTCGGCGGTAGTCAGCCCCAGCATTTT. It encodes CASSLWPLGGSQPQHF.

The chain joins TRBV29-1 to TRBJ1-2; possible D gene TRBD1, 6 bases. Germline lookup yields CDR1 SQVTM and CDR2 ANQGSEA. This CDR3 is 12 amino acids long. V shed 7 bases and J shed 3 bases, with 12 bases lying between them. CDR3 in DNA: TGCAGCGCCCGGCGACAGGACTATGGCTACACCTTC. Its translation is CSARRQDYGYTF.

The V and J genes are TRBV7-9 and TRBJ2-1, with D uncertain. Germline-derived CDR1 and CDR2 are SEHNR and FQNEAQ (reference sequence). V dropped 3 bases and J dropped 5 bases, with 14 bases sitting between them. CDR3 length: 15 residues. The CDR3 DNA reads TGTGCCAGCAGCTTGGGCGTCCTCCCGCACAATGAGCAGTTCTTC. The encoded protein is CASSLGVLPHNEQFF.

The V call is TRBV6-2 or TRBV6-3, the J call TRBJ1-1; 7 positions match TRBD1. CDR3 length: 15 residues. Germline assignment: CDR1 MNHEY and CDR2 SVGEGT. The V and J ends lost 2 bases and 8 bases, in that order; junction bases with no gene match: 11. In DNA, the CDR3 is TGTGCCAGCAGTTACCCCCCCGTCGGGACAGACGAAGCTTTCTTT. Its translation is CASSYPPVGTDEAFF.

CDR3 amino acids: CASSEGDSYYEQYF. CDR3 in DNA: TGTGCCAGCAGTGAGGGGGACAGCTACTACGAGCAGTACTTC. The gene calls are TRBV2 and TRBJ2-7; 7 bases align to TRBD1. The CDR3 length is 14 residues. The ends lost 3 bases at V and 3 bases at J; junction bases unmatched: 5. Germline V lookup: CDR1 SNHLY, CDR2 FYNNEI.

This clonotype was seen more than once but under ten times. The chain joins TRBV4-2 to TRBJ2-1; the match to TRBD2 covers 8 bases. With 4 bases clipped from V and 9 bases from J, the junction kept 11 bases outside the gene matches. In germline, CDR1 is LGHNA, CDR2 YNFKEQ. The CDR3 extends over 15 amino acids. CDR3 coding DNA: TGTGCCAGCAGCCCCCGGCCAGCGGGAGAACTTGAGCAGTTCTTC. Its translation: CASSPRPAGELEQFF.

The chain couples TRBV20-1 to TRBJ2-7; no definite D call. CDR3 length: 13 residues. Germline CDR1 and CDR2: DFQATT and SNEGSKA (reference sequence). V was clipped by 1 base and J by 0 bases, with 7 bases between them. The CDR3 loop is CSARVPSSYEQYF. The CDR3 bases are TGCAGTGCTAGAGTACCAAGCTCCTACGAGCAGTACTTC.

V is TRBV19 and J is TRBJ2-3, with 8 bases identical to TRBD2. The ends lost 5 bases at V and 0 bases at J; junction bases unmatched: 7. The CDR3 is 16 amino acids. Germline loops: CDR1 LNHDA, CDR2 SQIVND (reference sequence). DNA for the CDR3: TGTGCCAGTAGTTTTTTAGCGGGGCTCAGCACAGATACGCAGTATTTT. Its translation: CASSFLAGLSTDTQYF.

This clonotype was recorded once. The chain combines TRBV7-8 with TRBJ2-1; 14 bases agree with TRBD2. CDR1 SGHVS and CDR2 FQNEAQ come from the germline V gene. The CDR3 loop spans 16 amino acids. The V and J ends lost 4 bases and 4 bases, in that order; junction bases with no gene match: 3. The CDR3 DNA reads TGTGCCAGCAGCTCGGGACTAGCGGGAGTTTACAATGAGCAGTTCTTC. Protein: CASSSGLAGVYNEQFF.

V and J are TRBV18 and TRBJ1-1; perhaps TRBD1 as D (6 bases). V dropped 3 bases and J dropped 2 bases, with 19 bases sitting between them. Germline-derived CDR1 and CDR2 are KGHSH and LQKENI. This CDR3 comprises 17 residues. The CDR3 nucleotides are TGTGCCAGCTCACCCCTGGACGGAACAGGGTTTAACACTGAAGCTTTCTTT. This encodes CASSPLDGTGFNTEAFF.

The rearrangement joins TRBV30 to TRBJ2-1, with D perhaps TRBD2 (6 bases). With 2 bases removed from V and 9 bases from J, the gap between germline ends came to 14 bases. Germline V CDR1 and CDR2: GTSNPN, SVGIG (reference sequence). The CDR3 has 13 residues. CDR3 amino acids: CAWSRDSAGEQFF. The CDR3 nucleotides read TGTGCCTGGAGTCGAGACTCAGCGGGTGAGCAGTTCTTC.

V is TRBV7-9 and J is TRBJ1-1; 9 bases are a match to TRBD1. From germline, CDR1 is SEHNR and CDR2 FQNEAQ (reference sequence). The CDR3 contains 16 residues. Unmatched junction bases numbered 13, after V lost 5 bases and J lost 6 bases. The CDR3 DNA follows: TGTGCCAGCAGCCACAGCCCGGGACAGGGATTCCCTGAAGCTTTCTTT. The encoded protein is CASSHSPGQGFPEAFF.

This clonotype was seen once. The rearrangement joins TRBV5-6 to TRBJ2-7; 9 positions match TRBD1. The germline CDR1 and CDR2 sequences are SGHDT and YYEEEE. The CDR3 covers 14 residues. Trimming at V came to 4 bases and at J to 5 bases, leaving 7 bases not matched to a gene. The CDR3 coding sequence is TGTGCCAGCAGCCCTAGGGACAGGGCCCACGAGCAGTACGTC. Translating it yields CASSPRDRAHEQYV.